One and the same sample provided the 32 T cell receptor beta chains below, sequenced in a study of cytomegalovirus exposure and HLA in healthy donors. Both 60 Vbeta primers and 13 Jbeta primers went into the PCR. Some clones are missing from TCRdb's copy, which holds only in-frame ones; the method was immunoSEQ multiplex PCR. The table includes 150,000 to 200,000 clones, roughly 70% detected once. The sample consisted of PBMCs. The receptor set was obtained from a girl between 5 and 17 years old in good health and CMV-seronegative.

V and J are TRBV5-1 and TRBJ2-3; D may be TRBD2 (7 bases). The germline V gene has CDR1 SGHRS and CDR2 YFSETQ. CDR3 length: 17 amino acids. Trimming took 4 bases from V and 7 from J, leaving 25 bases between them. CDR3: CASSLGARGGLGNTQYF. The CDR3 coding sequence is TGCGCCAGCAGCCTAGGCGCGAGGGGGGGGCTGGGCAATACGCAGTATTTT.

The chain couples TRBV5-6 to TRBJ2-5; the match to TRBD1 covers 10 bases. Per the germline V gene, CDR1 is SGHDT and CDR2 is YYEEEE. Trimming removed 4 bases from V and 3 bases from J; junction bases left unmatched: 6. The CDR3 spans 15 residues. The CDR3 loop reads CASSGTGTGEETQYF. CDR3 nucleotide sequence: TGTGCCAGCAGCGGCACCGGGACAGGGGAAGAGACCCAGTACTTC.

The chain uses TRBV30 and TRBJ1-5; D is uncertain. CDR1 is GTSNPN, CDR2 SVGIG, per germline (reference sequence). The ends were cut back, 0 bases at V and 9 bases at J, with 12 bases in the middle. This CDR3 contains 13 residues. The DNA of the CDR3 is TGTGCCTGGAGTGTAGGCCGAACGGGGCCCCAGCATTTT. Protein product: CAWSVGRTGPQHF.

This chain joins TRBV30 and TRBJ1-5, with a tentative D call TRBD1 (5 bases). V was trimmed by 0 bases and J by 2 bases, leaving 11 bases between them. The CDR3 covers 15 residues. The germline gives CDR1 GTSNPN, CDR2 SVGIG (reference sequence). The CDR3 loop reads CAWSVGLVGNQPQHF. The CDR3 DNA sequence: TGTGCCTGGAGTGTGGGACTCGTCGGCAATCAGCCCCAGCATTTT.

The V gene is TRBV7-6, the J gene TRBJ2-3, with D perhaps matching TRBD1 (6 bases). Germline lookup yields CDR1 SGHVS and CDR2 FNYEAQ. The CDR3 contains 15 residues. The V gene lost 5 bases and the J gene lost 2 bases, with 14 bases spanning the gap. The CDR3 nucleotides are TGTGCCAGCAGCCTCCGGGACATCCACACAGATACGCAGTATTTT. It specifies CASSLRDIHTDTQYF. The whole variable domain, remainder taken from reference TRBV7-6 and TRBJ2-3, is GAGVSQSPRYKVTKRGQDVALRCDPISGHVSLYWYRQALGQGPEFLTYFNYEAQQDKSGLPNDRFSAERPEGSISTLTIQRTEQRDSAMYRCASSLRDIHTDTQYFGPGTRLTVL.

The gene calls are TRBV18 and TRBJ1-5; TRBD1 aligns across 7 bases. Germline CDR1 is KGHSH and CDR2 is LQKENI. The V and J ends lost 3 bases and 1 base, in that order; junction bases with no gene match: 3. This CDR3 contains 15 residues. The DNA for the CDR3 is TGTGCCAGCTCACCCCTGGGACAGAGCAATCAGCCCCAGCATTTT. It translates to CASSPLGQSNQPQHF.

The chain recombines TRBV19 with TRBJ2-7; TRBD2 matches 11 bases. This CDR3 region has 16 residues. Germline V lookup: CDR1 LNHDA, CDR2 SQIVND (reference sequence). V lost 4 bases, J lost 2 bases, and 7 bases stayed unmatched. CDR3 bases: TGTGCCAGTAGTAGAACCCTAGCGGGGGGAACCTACGAGCAGTACTTC. Its protein is CASSRTLAGGTYEQYF.

The rearrangement joins TRBV30 to TRBJ1-1; 8 bases match TRBD1. V was clipped by 5 bases and J by 3 bases; unmatched bases: 5. Germline-derived CDR1 and CDR2 are GTSNPN and SVGIG (reference sequence). The CDR3 length is 13 residues. The CDR3 nucleotides read TGTGCCTGGGAGACGACAGGGGACACTGAAGCTTTCTTT. Translating it yields CAWETTGDTEAFF. Full variable domain (outside the CDR3, taken from reference TRBV30 and TRBJ1-1): SQTIHQWPATLVQPVGSPLSLECTVEGTSNPNLYWYRQAAGRGLQLLFYSVGIGQISSEVPQNLSASRPQDRQFILSSKKLLLSDSGFYLCAWETTGDTEAFFGQGTRLTVV.

The V and J genes are TRBV5-6 and TRBJ2-3; possible D gene TRBD1, 5 bases. The CDR3 loop spans 14 amino acids. CDR1 is SGHDT and CDR2 is YYEEEE in the germline V gene. The V end was cut by 2 bases, the J end by 7 bases, with 14 bases between. The CDR3 is CASSFGRVRNTQYF. CDR3 sequence (DNA): TGTGCCAGCAGCTTTGGCAGGGTAAGGAATACGCAGTATTTT.

A few counts support this clone. The chain joins TRBV6-6 to TRBJ2-1; 12 bases match TRBD1. Germline values: CDR1 MNHNY, CDR2 SVGAGI (reference sequence). CDR3 length: 15 residues. V shed 7 bases, J shed 6 bases, and the junction held 7 bases outside the gene matches. The CDR3 nucleotides read TGTGCCAGCAATGCCCGGGACAGGGGGCCCAATGAGCAGTTCTTC. Its protein product is CASNARDRGPNEQFF.

In its sample, this clone was seen once. V and J are TRBV19 and TRBJ1-3, with D hard to call. The V gene's germline CDR1 is LNHDA and CDR2 SQIVND (reference sequence). This CDR3 comprises 13 residues. Trimming stripped 10 bases from V and 4 bases from J, with 14 bases between. The CDR3, as DNA: TGTGCCACCCGACACCTAGCAGGAAACACCATATATTTT. As protein: CATRHLAGNTIYF.

CDR3 protein: CAWNLGGDEQFF. CDR3 nucleotides: TGTGCCTGGAATCTTGGAGGGGATGAGCAGTTCTTC. The rearrangement joins TRBV30 to TRBJ2-1; D is possibly TRBD2 (6 bases). The CDR3 has 12 residues. Germline V CDR1 and CDR2: GTSNPN, SVGIG (reference sequence). V gave up 4 bases and J gave up 8 bases, with 12 bases separating them.

This clone was picked up one time. This chain connects TRBV4-1 to TRBJ1-6; a weak D match, TRBD1 (6 bases). Between the trimmed V and J ends, which lost 2 bases and 6 bases, there was a span of 14 bases. This CDR3 is built from 16 residues. Germline V gene lookup returns CDR1 MGHRA and CDR2 YSYEKL. The CDR3 is CASSQLLRGPNSPLHF. The CDR3 nucleotides are TGCGCCAGCAGCCAACTACTCAGGGGCCCTAATTCACCCCTCCACTTT.

V and J are TRBV6-5 and TRBJ2-1; tentatively, D is TRBD2 (5 bases). The CDR3 spans 15 residues. Trimming took 2 bases from V and 4 from J, leaving 12 bases between them. CDR1 is MNHEY, CDR2 SVGAGI, per germline. The CDR3 loop reads CASSYGSGRYNEQFF. CDR3 bases: TGTGCCAGCAGTTACGGCAGCGGAAGATACAATGAGCAGTTCTTC.

This clone was picked up a small number of times. The chain is built from TRBV7-2 and TRBJ2-5; D perhaps matches TRBD2 (6 bases). Germline CDR1 is SGHTA and CDR2 is FQGNSA. There are 16 residues in the CDR3. V was clipped by 1 base and J by 0 bases, with 12 bases between them. CDR3 region: CASSLGAGKYQETQYF. The CDR3 DNA reads as TGTGCCAGCAGCTTAGGGGCGGGAAAGTACCAAGAGACCCAGTACTTC.

The chain couples TRBV2 to TRBJ1-1; tentative D call: TRBD1 (5 bases). This CDR3 region has 14 residues. Germline loops: CDR1 SNHLY, CDR2 FYNNEI. Trimming took off 7 bases at V and 4 bases at J, with 16 bases between the two ends. The CDR3 DNA reads as TGTGCCAGCACCCCGACAGCCCCGGGCACTGAAGCTTTCTTT. Amino acid sequence: CASTPTAPGTEAFF.

This clone has only a few counts. The CDR3 region is CASSLDSNPGYGYTF. CDR3 bases: TGTGCCAGCAGCTTGGATTCCAACCCGGGGTATGGCTACACCTTC. V and J are TRBV5-4 and TRBJ1-2; D is unclear. The CDR3 has 15 amino acids. Per the germline V gene, CDR1 is SGHNT and CDR2 is YYREEE (reference sequence). Trimming removed 0 bases at V and 5 bases at J, with 14 bases between.

This chain uses TRBV9 with TRBJ2-7; no clear D gene. Germline-derived CDR1 and CDR2 are SGDLS and YYNGEE. The germline V and J ends were trimmed by 3 bases and 2 bases, with 9 bases remaining between them. There are 13 residues in the CDR3. CDR3 region: CASSATDTYEQYF. The CDR3 DNA sequence: TGTGCCAGCAGCGCAACAGACACCTACGAGCAGTACTTC.

The J gene is TRBJ2-2, the V gene TRBV6-5; D is perhaps TRBD1 (6 bases). The CDR3 is made up of 15 amino acids. CDR1 and CDR2 (germline): MNHEY, SVGAGI. Trimming pared 5 bases from V and 4 bases from J, leaving 14 bases between. The CDR3 reads CASSAIRGSTGELFF. CDR3 nucleotides: TGTGCCAGCAGTGCAATCAGGGGTAGCACCGGGGAGCTGTTTTTT.

The V gene is TRBV4-1, the J gene TRBJ2-7, with TRBD2 matching over 7 bases. The CDR3 is 12 residues long. The germline V gene has CDR1 MGHRA and CDR2 YSYEKL. The junction had 4 bases not matched to a gene; V was cut back by 2 bases and J by 9 bases. CDR3 protein: CASSQSGNTQYF. The CDR3 DNA sequence: TGCGCCAGCAGCCAAAGCGGGAATACGCAGTACTTC.

V is TRBV4-1 and J is TRBJ2-5; perhaps TRBD2 as D (5 bases). V was clipped by 1 base and J by 4 bases, with 10 bases between them. CDR3 length: 14 residues. Germline CDR1 and CDR2: MGHRA and YSYEKL. CDR3 nucleotides: TGCGCCAGCAGCCAAGCCCAAGAGGGAGAGACCCAGTACTTC. This codes for CASSQAQEGETQYF.

The V and J genes are TRBV14 and TRBJ2-7; D gene uncertain. Trimming left V 1 base short and J 6 bases short, with 7 bases between. CDR3 length: 12 amino acids. Looked up from germline, CDR1 is SGHDN and CDR2 is FVKESK. The CDR3 loop is CASSQVTVEQYF. The CDR3 DNA is TGTGCCAGCAGCCAAGTCACAGTCGAGCAGTACTTC.

V gene TRBV6-4 combines with J gene TRBJ2-7; D is uncertain. Trimming pared 6 bases from V and 6 bases from J, leaving 24 bases between. The germline CDR1 and CDR2 sequences are MRHNA and SNTAGT. CDR3 length: 16 amino acids. DNA for the CDR3: TGTGCCAGCAGCAGGTGTAGGTTCCGGAAATTGGGCGAGCAGTACTTC. Protein sequence: CASSRCRFRKLGEQYF.

This clone occurred a few times. V and J are TRBV5-1 and TRBJ2-2; TRBD2 aligns across 9 bases. The CDR3 length is 17 residues. The germline gives CDR1 SGHRS, CDR2 YFSETQ. The V gene end was trimmed by 1 base and the J gene end by 4 bases; junction bases not matched to a gene: 8. The CDR3 DNA reads as TGCGCCAGCAGCTTGAATCTAGCGGGGTCGGGCACCGGGGAGCTGTTTTTT. As protein: CASSLNLAGSGTGELFF.

This chain links TRBV6-5 with TRBJ1-1; D is perhaps TRBD1 (6 bases). In germline, CDR1 is MNHEY, CDR2 SVGAGI. Trimming took off 7 bases at V and 5 bases at J, with 20 bases between the two ends. There are 15 residues in the CDR3. DNA for the CDR3: TGTGCCAGCAACACGCGGACCAGGGGTAGGACTGAAGCTTTCTTT. It translates to CASNTRTRGRTEAFF.

The chain combines TRBV5-8 with TRBJ1-2; perhaps TRBD1 as D (6 bases). Germline V lookup: CDR1 SGHTS, CDR2 YDEGEE. The ends were cut back, 0 bases at V and 4 bases at J, with 19 bases in the middle. The CDR3 has 17 residues. CDR3 sequence (DNA): TGTGCCAGCAGCTTGGCCTCTTGGGGGCATATAGGCTATGGCTACACCTTC. Protein sequence: CASSLASWGHIGYGYTF.

This chain links TRBV19 with TRBJ1-1; 7 nucleotides line up with TRBD1. This CDR3 has 14 residues. Germline loops: CDR1 LNHDA, CDR2 SQIVND (reference sequence). V trimming: 1 base; J trimming: 8 bases; junction bases outside the gene matches: 7. The CDR3 region is CASSIVGGTAEAFF. CDR3 in DNA: TGTGCCAGTAGTATAGTAGGGGGCACGGCCGAAGCTTTCTTT.

The rearrangement uses TRBV9 and TRBJ2-1, with TRBD1 matching 7 bases. The germline V gene encodes CDR1 SGDLS and CDR2 YYNGEE. The CDR3 consists of 15 residues. V lost 0 bases, J lost 1 base, and 1 base stayed unmatched. The DNA for the CDR3 is TGTGCCAGCAGCGTAGGGGACAGTTCCTACAATGAGCAGTTCTTC. It codes for CASSVGDSSYNEQFF.

The chain recombines TRBV7-3 with TRBJ1-1; D remains ambiguous. The germline V gene encodes CDR1 SGHTA and CDR2 FQGTGA. V lost 4 bases, J lost 0 bases, and 6 bases lay in between. The CDR3 totals 13 residues. The CDR3 sequence is CASSSTVNTEAFF. The DNA for the CDR3 is TGTGCCAGCAGCTCCACAGTGAACACTGAAGCTTTCTTT.

This chain joins TRBV5-1 and TRBJ1-5; 7 bases are a match to TRBD1. J was trimmed by 9 bases and V by 5 bases; bases with no gene match: 8. The germline V gene encodes CDR1 SGHRS and CDR2 YFSETQ. The CDR3 has 13 residues. The CDR3 nucleotides read TGCGCCAGCAGACTAGATTACAGGGGGCCCCAGCATTTT. Its protein is CASRLDYRGPQHF.

The rearrangement joins TRBV19 to TRBJ2-7; 7 nucleotides align to TRBD1. CDR3 size: 15 residues. The V and J ends lost 0 bases and 3 bases, in that order; junction bases with no gene match: 5. Germline CDR1 and CDR2: LNHDA and SQIVND (reference sequence). The CDR3 here is CASSIDGTVVYEQYF. The CDR3 DNA follows: TGTGCCAGTAGTATAGATGGGACAGTCGTCTACGAGCAGTACTTC.

This rearrangement joins TRBV10-1 to TRBJ2-1; 9 bases line up with TRBD1. CDR3 length: 15 amino acids. Germline trimming cut 7 bases from V and 5 bases from J; bases unmatched to any gene: 9. Germline V gives CDR1 WNHNN, CDR2 SYGVQD (reference sequence). CDR3 in amino acids: CASTEGGTGNNEQFF. The CDR3 DNA follows: TGCGCCAGCACCGAGGGGGGGACAGGGAACAATGAGCAGTTCTTC.